One sample yielded the 3 T cell receptor beta chains listed below, sequenced in a study of CD8 T cells in ankylosing spondylitis. Study-wide findings and caveats: The study identified a TCR beta motif of roughly eight highly homologous variants that appeared characteristic of ankylosing spondylitis blood.

Their cognate antigens are unknown. Each CDR3 protein is one row after TCRdb ran MiXCR on the 5' RACE reads. The sample has fewer than 550,000 distinct CDR3 sequences, about 5% seen once; the top ten hold around 3.6%. The sequenced sample was blood, either unsorted or a sorted T cell fraction (not recorded which). The receptor set was obtained from a male donor with ankylosing spondylitis.

This clonotype was seen more than once but under ten times. The V gene is TRBV7-9, the J gene TRBJ2-4, with TRBD1 matching over 9 bases. V lost 5 bases, J lost 0 bases, and 8 bases stayed unmatched. This CDR3 is built from 17 residues. CDR1 and CDR2 (germline): SEHNR, FQNEAQ (reference sequence). This CDR3 is CASSPLGTGLAKNIQYF. The CDR3 DNA reads as TGTGCCAGCAGCCCCCTAGGGACAGGGCTAGCCAAAAACATTCAGTACTTC. The variable domain in full, completed from reference TRBV7-9 and TRBJ2-4, reads DTGVSQNPRHKITKRGQNVTFRCDPISEHNRLYWYRQTLGQGPEFLTYFQNEAQLEKSRLLSDRFSAERPKGSFSTLEIQRTEQGDSAMYLCASSPLGTGLAKNIQYFGAGTRLSVL.

This clonotype was detected many times. Here the CDR3 DNA reads TGCAGTGCTAGAGATAGTTCGGGGAAAAAACTGTTTTTT. Translated, it gives CSARDSSGKKLFF. The rearrangement uses TRBV20-1 and TRBJ1-4; D gene ambiguous. This CDR3 has 13 amino acids. Per the germline V gene, CDR1 is DFQATT and CDR2 is SNEGSKA (reference sequence). V lost 0 bases, J lost 9 bases, and 11 bases lay in between.

This clonotype was detected ten times or more. V usage is TRBV7-8 and J usage is TRBJ2-3, with D tentatively TRBD1 or TRBD2 (5 bases each). The CDR3 runs 16 residues. V shed 2 bases and J shed 3 bases, with 15 bases lying between them. The germline gives CDR1 SGHVS, CDR2 FQNEAQ. The CDR3 protein is CASSLWGTRATDTQYF. The CDR3 region has the DNA TGTGCCAGCAGCTTATGGGGGACCCGGGCGACAGATACGCAGTATTTT.